This TCR beta chain was sequenced during a study of cytomegalovirus exposure and HLA in healthy donors. Whole-study results and caveats: Across donors, presence/absence analyses took sequencing depth to be roughly uniform. According to an earlier analysis, most TCR beta V segments yielded productive rearrangements about 90% or about 30% of the time. Rarity characterized most TCR sequences, yet some public TCRs appeared in many donors. Analysis performed later found about 18,000 TCR beta sequences associated with HLA alleles at 0.05 false discovery rate.

PCR employed 60 Vbeta and 13 Jbeta primers. TCRdb keeps only in-frame clones here, not all; method: immunoSEQ multiplex PCR. The table lists 160,000 or so clones, over 70% of them singletons. In germline, CDR1 is MGHRA, CDR2 YSYEKL. With V trimmed by 2 bases and J by 3 bases, 11 bases remained unmatched. There are 17 residues in the CDR3. Remarks on this clone: The antigen remains unidentified.

The chain is built from TRBV4-1 and TRBJ1-1, with 8 bases identical to TRBD1. The clonotype was recovered from a woman aged 25 to 39 in good health and CMV-seronegative. The sequenced sample was PBMCs. The CDR3: CASSQFQGARRDTEAFF. CDR3 coding DNA: TGCGCCAGCAGCCAATTCCAGGGGGCGCGACGGGACACTGAAGCTTTCTTT.